This T cell receptor beta chain was observed in a study of blood T cells in healthy people across ages. The authors ran a second PCR of 7 to 11 cycles using a sample-barcoded 5' primer and a J-beta primer mix. Each TCR beta cDNA got a 12-nucleotide random molecular identifier. MiXCR, applied by TCRdb to the 5' RACE reads, yields one record per CDR3 protein. This table has over a million distinct CDR3 sequences, roughly 45% appearing once. The germline CDR1 and CDR2 sequences are SGHVS and FNYEAQ. Unmatched junction bases numbered 5, after V lost 6 bases and J lost 5 bases. The CDR3 sequence is 13 residues long. There are many counts of this clonotype. Its antigen is still unknown. The study, taken as a whole, reports: Donor CMV status, an unknown factor, possibly confounded changes in expanded clonotypes. Per million T cells, TCR beta diversity dropped about linearly as age rose.

This TCR was sampled from a woman in her sixties in good health. The sample comprised blood. The genes are TRBV7-6 and TRBJ2-5, with 8 bases matching TRBD1. The CDR3 DNA is TGTGCCAGCAGTTCCTACAGGGGGGAGACCCAGTACTTC. Translated, it gives CASSSYRGETQYF.